The 24 T cell receptor beta chains below were found in one sample sequenced in a study of graft-versus-host responses after intestinal transplantation. The antigens for these receptors are not known. Assay used: immunoSEQ multiplex PCR; TCRdb lists only in-frame clones, some missing. There are about 99,000 clones in the sample; 93% occur only once, and approximately 1% lies in the top ten. Sequencing was performed on unstimulated CD8+ T cells sorted from spleen or lymph node cells, taken before intestinal transplant. These receptors came from a human donor who received an intestinal transplant.

The chain joins TRBV15 to TRBJ1-2; D is possibly TRBD1 (5 bases). The CDR3 extends over 14 amino acids. Germline V gene lookup returns CDR1 LNHNV and CDR2 YYDKDF (reference sequence). The germline V and J ends were trimmed by 0 bases and 3 bases, with 8 bases remaining between them. This CDR3 reads CATSRERGYYGYTF. The CDR3 DNA reads TGTGCCACCAGCAGAGAGAGGGGATACTATGGCTACACCTTC.

The chain employs TRBV27 and TRBJ2-7, with 9 bases matching TRBD1. Germline lookup yields CDR1 MNHEY and CDR2 SMNVEV (reference sequence). The CDR3 totals 17 residues. V shed 0 bases and J 2 bases; nucleotides not matched to a gene: 8. Here the CDR3 DNA reads TGTGCCAGCAGTTTATCGATGGGACAGGGTTACACCTACGAGCAGTACTTC. This encodes CASSLSMGQGYTYEQYF.

The J gene is TRBJ2-1, the V gene TRBV4-1; maybe TRBD2 (7 bases). The CDR3 length is 15 residues. In germline, CDR1 is MGHRA, CDR2 YSYEKL. Trimming left V 2 bases short and J 8 bases short, with 16 bases between. The chain's CDR3 is CASSQSGGAGDEQFF. Here the CDR3 DNA reads TGCGCCAGCAGCCAAAGTGGGGGGGCCGGAGATGAGCAGTTCTTC.

The table lists this clone with a count of one. The chain joins TRBV10-3 to TRBJ1-6; 10 bases align to TRBD1. V trimming: 3 bases; J trimming: 9 bases; junction bases outside the gene matches: 8. The V gene's germline CDR1 is ENHRY and CDR2 SYGVKD. This CDR3 is built from 16 residues. In nucleotides, the CDR3 is TGTGCCATCAGTGACACCGGGACAGGGGTTATTTCACCCCTCCACTTT. This translates into CAISDTGTGVISPLHF.

The genes are TRBV27 and TRBJ2-2; tentatively, D is TRBD2 (5 bases). Germline CDR1 reads MNHEY; CDR2 reads SMNVEV (reference sequence). The V end was cut by 8 bases, the J end by 4 bases, with 23 bases between. The CDR3 runs 17 residues. CDR3 DNA sequence: TGTGCCAGCTTTCCCGGAACTAGTCCCCAAATCACCGGGGAGCTGTTTTTT. Protein sequence: CASFPGTSPQITGELFF.

This clone has only one observation. The J gene is TRBJ2-3, the V gene TRBV2; the D is unclear. CDR1 and CDR2 (germline): SNHLY, FYNNEI. Trimming shortened V by 7 bases and J by 3 bases, and 5 bases separated the two germline ends. This CDR3 is 11 amino acids long. The CDR3 bases are TGTGCCAGCATTTCTACAGATACGCAGTATTTT. This gives the protein CASISTDTQYF.

J is TRBJ2-5 and V is TRBV6-6; D ambiguous. This CDR3 is built from 16 residues. Between the trimmed V and J ends, which lost 6 bases and 2 bases, there was a span of 19 bases. Looked up from germline, CDR1 is MNHNY and CDR2 is SVGAGI (reference sequence). CDR3 nucleotide sequence: TGTGCCAGCAGCCAGTTTTCCGGGTTCCCACAAGAGACCCAGTACTTC. This translates into CASSQFSGFPQETQYF.

V gene TRBV19 combines with J gene TRBJ1-5; a weak D match, TRBD1 (5 bases). V was cut by 8 bases and J by 2 bases, with 7 bases left in between. The CDR3 is 12 amino acids. Per the germline V gene, CDR1 is LNHDA and CDR2 is SQIVND (reference sequence). The CDR3 protein is CASGGGNQPQHF. The CDR3 DNA sequence: TGTGCCAGTGGAGGGGGCAATCAGCCCCAGCATTTT. Full variable domain (remainder filled in from reference TRBV19 and TRBJ1-5): DGGITQSPKYLFRKEGQNVTLSCEQNLNHDAMYWYRQDPGQGLRLIYYSQIVNDFQKGDIAEGYSVSREKKESFPLTVTSAQKNPTAFYLCASGGGNQPQHFGDGTRLSIL.

The chain is built from TRBV4-1 and TRBJ2-1; D is uncertain. V lost 0 bases to trimming and J lost 0 bases, with 6 bases between them. The CDR3 loop spans 15 amino acids. Per the germline V gene, CDR1 is MGHRA and CDR2 is YSYEKL. CDR3 in amino acids: CASSQELDSYNEQFF. CDR3 bases: TGCGCCAGCAGCCAAGAGTTAGACTCCTACAATGAGCAGTTCTTC.

J is TRBJ2-3 and V is TRBV19; D remains ambiguous. This CDR3 spans 13 amino acids. Trimming pared 5 bases from V and 5 bases from J, leaving 11 bases between. Germline CDR1 LNHDA, CDR2 SQIVND (reference sequence). The CDR3 region is CASSVSLIDTQYF. The CDR3, as DNA: TGTGCCAGTAGTGTCTCGCTCATAGATACGCAGTATTTT. The variable domain in full, completed from reference TRBV19 and TRBJ2-3, reads DGGITQSPKYLFRKEGQNVTLSCEQNLNHDAMYWYRQDPGQGLRLIYYSQIVNDFQKGDIAEGYSVSREKKESFPLTVTSAQKNPTAFYLCASSVSLIDTQYFGPGTRLTVL.

The chain uses TRBV5-1 and TRBJ1-2, with no clear D. V gave up 0 bases and J gave up 10 bases, with 7 bases separating them. The CDR3 extends over 11 amino acids. From germline, CDR1 is SGHRS and CDR2 YFSETQ. Here the CDR3 reads CASSLGLIYTF. In DNA, the CDR3 is TGCGCCAGCAGCTTGGGGCTTATCTACACCTTC.

This clone was detected only once. The gene calls are TRBV13 and TRBJ2-1, with 10 bases fitting TRBD1. The CDR3 is 16 residues long. V dropped 2 bases and J dropped 6; count of bases not matched to a gene: 7. Germline V gene lookup returns CDR1 PRHDT and CDR2 FYEKMQ (reference sequence). This CDR3 is CASSLRGDRGGNEQFF. CDR3 sequence (DNA): TGTGCCAGCAGCTTAAGGGGGGACAGGGGTGGCAATGAGCAGTTCTTC.

The rearrangement uses TRBV6-1 and TRBJ1-6, with a weak D call TRBD1 (5 bases). The CDR3 extends over 11 amino acids. The germline V gene has CDR1 MNHNS and CDR2 SASEGT. The V end lost 1 base, the J end lost 14 bases, and 6 bases lay between the germline ends. The CDR3 loop reads CASSEEGTLHF. The CDR3 DNA reads as TGTGCCAGCAGTGAAGAGGGGACCCTCCACTTT.

The J gene is TRBJ1-2, the V gene TRBV14; 8 bases match TRBD1. J lost 6 bases, V lost 4 bases, and 10 bases had no gene match. In germline, CDR1 is SGHDN, CDR2 FVKESK. The CDR3 has 15 residues. CDR3 coding DNA: TGTGCCAGCAGCCCGCGGACAGGGTACGGTGATGGCTACACCTTC. Translating gives CASSPRTGYGDGYTF.

This clone was seen once. The chain links TRBV2 to TRBJ2-7, with D uncertain. Germline V gene data show CDR1 as SNHLY and CDR2 as FYNNEI. CDR3 length: 10 amino acids. Trimming shortened V by 7 bases and J by 7 bases, and 8 bases separated the two germline ends. In nucleotides, the CDR3 is TGTGCCAGCAAAGGCGCTGAGCAGTACTTC. It is translated as CASKGAEQYF.

The rearrangement links TRBV5-1 to TRBJ2-3, with D possibly being TRBD1 (6 bases). There are 15 residues in the CDR3. CDR1 is SGHRS, CDR2 YFSETQ, per germline. V lost 5 bases and J lost 0, with 13 bases in between. For the CDR3, the DNA is TGCGCCAGCAGTACAGGGTCCACTAGCACAGATACGCAGTATTTT. This codes for CASSTGSTSTDTQYF.

V is TRBV2 and J is TRBJ2-7; possible D gene TRBD2, 7 bases. Trimming shortened V by 11 bases and J by 0 bases, and 14 bases separated the two germline ends. Germline V gene sequence: CDR1 SNHLY, CDR2 FYNNEI. The CDR3 is 13 residues long. CDR3 nucleotides: TGTGCCGGGCGGGGGCCTAGCTCCTACGAGCAGTACTTC. It yields the protein CAGRGPSSYEQYF.

This clone turned up a few times. V and J are TRBV5-6 and TRBJ1-1; tentatively, D is TRBD1 (6 bases). Germline CDR1 SGHDT, CDR2 YYEEEE. This CDR3 spans 14 amino acids. The V gene lost 2 bases and the J gene lost 6 bases, with 14 bases spanning the gap. The DNA for the CDR3 is TGTGCCAGCAGCTTATGGGCCGGGGGGCCTGAAGCTTTCTTT. Amino acid sequence: CASSLWAGGPEAFF. Full variable domain (outside the CDR3, taken from reference TRBV5-6 and TRBJ1-1): DAGVTQSPTHLIKTRGQQVTLRCSPKSGHDTVSWYQQALGQGPQFIFQYYEEEERQRGNFPDRFSGHQFPNYSSELNVNALLLGDSALYLCASSLWAGGPEAFFGQGTRLTVV.

The chain uses TRBV6-5 and TRBJ2-5, with D possibly TRBD2 on 5 matching bases. Germline values: CDR1 MNHEY, CDR2 SVGAGI. Trimming took 4 bases from V and 5 from J, leaving 11 bases between them. The CDR3 is 13 residues long. The CDR3 sequence: CASSSPPGETQYF. The CDR3 DNA is TGTGCCAGCAGTTCTCCCCCGGGGGAGACCCAGTACTTC.

This clone was counted only a few times. V usage is TRBV7-9 and J usage is TRBJ1-4; D is perhaps TRBD1 (6 bases). Germline values: CDR1 SEHNR, CDR2 FQNEAQ (reference sequence). The CDR3 is 15 residues long. Trimming took off 5 bases at V and 7 bases at J, with 17 bases between the two ends. The CDR3 protein is CASSLPTGPSEKLFF. The CDR3 nucleotides are TGTGCCAGCAGCCTCCCGACAGGACCGTCTGAAAAACTGTTTTTT.

The CDR3 region is CASSYSIPGPGQPQHF. The CDR3 bases are TGTGCCAGCAGTTACTCGATACCTGGGCCGGGTCAGCCCCAGCATTTT. V is TRBV6-6 and J is TRBJ1-5; no reliable D call. V was shortened by 0 bases and J by 6 bases, with 15 bases between the two germline ends. The germline V gene has CDR1 MNHNY and CDR2 SVGAGI (reference sequence). The CDR3 has 16 amino acids.

The CDR3 region has the DNA TGTGCCAGCAGCTTTACAACCGAGCAGTACTTC. This sequence encodes CASSFTTEQYF. The chain combines TRBV11-2 with TRBJ2-7; D not certain. The CDR3 contains 11 residues. V lost 3 bases to trimming and J lost 6 bases, with 6 bases between them. Germline V gives CDR1 SGHAT, CDR2 FQNNGV.

A remark on this clone: One junction end disagrees with the germline gene, perhaps due to a read error. The chain couples TRBV5-5 to TRBJ1-4, with 7 nucleotides matching TRBD1. The CDR3 has 17 amino acids. In germline, CDR1 is SGHKS, CDR2 YYEKEE (reference sequence). CDR3 sequence reads: CASSLGQLSSTNEKLFF. CDR3 DNA sequence: TGTGCCAGCAGTTTGGGACAGCTTAGCTCAACTAATGAAAAACTGTTTTTT.

This sequence joins TRBV28 and TRBJ2-5; D gene unclear. This CDR3 spans 13 amino acids. CDR1 and CDR2 from the germline V gene are MDHEN and SYDVKM. Trimming stripped 5 bases from V and 0 bases from J, with 7 bases between. This CDR3 is CASSRADQETQYF. The CDR3 nucleotides are TGTGCCAGCAGTCGAGCAGACCAAGAGACCCAGTACTTC.